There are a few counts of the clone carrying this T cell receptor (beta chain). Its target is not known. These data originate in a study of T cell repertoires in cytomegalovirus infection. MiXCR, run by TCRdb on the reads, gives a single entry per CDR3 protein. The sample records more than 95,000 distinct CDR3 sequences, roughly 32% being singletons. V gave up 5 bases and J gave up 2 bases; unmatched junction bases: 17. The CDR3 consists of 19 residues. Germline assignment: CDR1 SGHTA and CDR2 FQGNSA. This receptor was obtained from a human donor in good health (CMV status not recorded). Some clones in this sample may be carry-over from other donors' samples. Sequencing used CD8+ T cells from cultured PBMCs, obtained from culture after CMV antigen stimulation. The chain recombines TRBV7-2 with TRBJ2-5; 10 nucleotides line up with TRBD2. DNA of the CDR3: TGTGCCAGCAGCCAGGGGCAATACCTAGCGGGGGTTAATCAAGAGACCCAGTACTTC. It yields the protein CASSQGQYLAGVNQETQYF.